One sample yielded the 7 T cell receptor beta chains listed below, sequenced in a study of CD8 T cells in ankylosing spondylitis (dated 2017 in TCRdb). Antigens for these TCRs are unknown. Library creation used 5' RACE. Sequencer: Illumina HiSeq 2500. Clones were called with MiXCR by TCRdb after fastp trimmed the public reads at Q25, and only in-frame beta chains were retained. Each CDR3 protein appears once, grouped with its most common genes and DNA. The sample table contains about 400,000 distinct CDR3 sequences; only one count was recorded for approximately 20% of them. The top ten hold around 17% of the sample. The full study reports these points: Blood from ankylosing spondylitis patients appeared to be characterized by a TCR beta motif made up of several highly homologous amino acid variants.

The specimen sequenced was blood, either unsorted or a sorted T cell fraction (not recorded which). The receptor set was obtained from a male donor with ankylosing spondylitis.

This clonotype was picked up a small number of times. This rearrangement joins TRBV30 to TRBJ2-1; 16 bases are a match to TRBD2. CDR1 and CDR2 (germline): GTSNPN, SVGIG (reference sequence). This CDR3 has 16 amino acids. The CDR3 is CAGTSGRARTYNEQFF. As DNA, the CDR3 is TGTGCTGGGACTAGCGGGAGGGCGCGAACCTACAATGAGCAGTTCTTC.

The gene calls are TRBV20-1 and TRBJ1-2, with 7 bases aligning to TRBD1. V shed 3 bases, J shed 5 bases, and the junction held 9 bases outside the gene matches. CDR1 and CDR2 from the germline V gene are DFQATT and SNEGSKA (reference sequence). The CDR3 is 14 amino acids. This chain's CDR3 is CSASAPGGDYGYTF. In nucleotides, the CDR3 is TGCAGTGCTAGCGCCCCAGGGGGGGATTATGGCTACACCTTC.

The chain joins TRBV29-1 to TRBJ2-7; D may be TRBD1 (6 bases). The CDR3 has 12 amino acids. Trimming removed 1 base at V and 4 bases at J, with 8 bases between. Germline V gene sequence: CDR1 SQVTM, CDR2 ANQGSEA. The CDR3 here is CSVEATGYEQYF. DNA for the CDR3: TGCAGCGTTGAAGCTACAGGGTACGAGCAGTACTTC.

V usage is TRBV7-9 and J usage is TRBJ2-1; no clear D. Germline lookup yields CDR1 SEHNR and CDR2 FQNEAQ (reference sequence). CDR3 length: 16 residues. The V gene lost 5 bases and the J gene lost 8 bases, with 22 bases spanning the gap. Here the CDR3 reads CASSLSVSQVGYEQFF. The CDR3 DNA reads TGTGCCAGCAGCCTATCGGTCTCCCAGGTGGGGTATGAGCAGTTCTTC.

The DNA for the CDR3 is TGTGCCAGCTCTCACAAGGCTTGGGGTAGCGGAGCCAACACAGATACGCAGTATTTT. Protein product: CASSHKAWGSGANTDTQYF. The V call is TRBV18, the J call TRBJ2-3; D perhaps matches TRBD2 (6 bases). Per the germline V gene, CDR1 is KGHSH and CDR2 is LQKENI. CDR3 length: 19 amino acids. V was cut by 6 bases and J by 2 bases, with 27 bases left in between.

The sample holds many counts of this clonotype. The rearrangement links TRBV7-2 to TRBJ2-7; weak D call: TRBD2 (6 bases). Looked up from germline, CDR1 is SGHTA and CDR2 is FQGNSA. Trimming cost V 0 bases and J 3 bases, with 9 bases left between them. The CDR3 contains 14 residues. The CDR3, as DNA: TGTGCCAGCAGCTTAGCCGGCGGGAACTACGAGCAGTACTTC. Protein: CASSLAGGNYEQYF.

This clonotype was seen a handful of times. The chain carries TRBV11-3 and TRBJ1-2; D not resolved. This CDR3 is 15 amino acids long. V lost 2 bases, J lost 8 bases, and 18 bases lay in between. Germline loops: CDR1 SGHNT, CDR2 YENEEA. Written as DNA, the CDR3 is TGTGCCAGCAGCTTAAGAGGACTAAATCGTATCGGCTACACCTTC. Protein: CASSLRGLNRIGYTF.